This T cell receptor beta chain was identified during a study of lymphopenia after photon versus proton radiotherapy. This clone was recorded once. What it binds is not known. Germline V CDR1 and CDR2: LGHNA, YSLEER. The CDR3 is 17 amino acids. Deletions cut 4 bases from V and 5 bases from J, with 18 bases between. The study's findings and limits: Oligoclonal CD8+ Temra expansion after nadir drove photon patients' diversity drop. Photon-treated patients lost naive T cells and TCR diversity; proton-treated stayed stable. In patients who died, overall survival fell as post-nadir TCR diversity dropped more.

Measured with immunoSEQ multiplex PCR; TCRdb has only the in-frame clones, and not every one. The sample includes approximately 30,000 clones, approximately 93% of them seen just once. The specimen comprised peripheral blood, sampled from a patient treated with photon-based radiotherapy. The clonotype was recovered from a woman aged 45-65 years with cholangiocarcinoma. The V and J genes are TRBV4-3 and TRBJ1-6, with TRBD1 as a possible D gene (5 bases). CDR3: CASSPRVRGGDNSPLHF. The CDR3 bases are TGCGCCAGCAGCCCCCGCGTAAGGGGAGGGGATAATTCACCCCTCCACTTT.